This T cell receptor (beta chain) emerged from a study of cytomegalovirus exposure and HLA in healthy donors. Note on this clone: Its matching antigen is unknown.

Generated by immunoSEQ multiplex PCR, the TCRdb table keeps only in-frame clones and is missing some. The sample yields hundreds of thousands of clones, around 87% seen once. Study-wide points: Subsequent analysis revealed that first-cohort TCR clusters tended to co-occur in the 120 or so validation repertoires.

Specimen: PBMCs. The receptor's source is a woman under 30 in good health and CMV-seropositive.

The CDR3 here is CASSYQGSNTEAFF. For the CDR3, the DNA is TGTGCCAGCAGTTACCAGGGGAGCAACACTGAAGCTTTCTTT. This sequence joins TRBV6-6 and TRBJ1-1, with TRBD1 as a possible D gene (6 bases). V was cut by 2 bases and J by 2 bases, with 9 bases left in between. The CDR3 sequence is 14 residues long. The germline V gene has CDR1 MNHNY and CDR2 SVGAGI (reference sequence).